Below are 4 T cell receptor beta chains sequenced from a single sample in a study of blood T cell repertoires in COVID-19. Measured with immunoSEQ multiplex PCR; TCRdb has only the in-frame clones, and not every one. The sample records 200,000 to 300,000 clones, 65% to 90% being singletons. Sample: PBMCs or T cells enriched from blood (not recorded which). These receptors originate from a middle-aged man who had recovered from COVID-19.

The V gene is TRBV28, the J gene TRBJ1-2; D unresolved. The CDR3 runs to 15 residues. V lost 3 bases to trimming and J lost 1 base, with 12 bases between them. CDR1 is MDHEN and CDR2 is SYDVKM in the germline V gene. CDR3 in amino acids: CASSFFTALNYGYTF. The CDR3 DNA reads TGTGCCAGCAGTTTTTTTACAGCTCTTAACTATGGCTACACCTTC.

The rearrangement uses TRBV2 and TRBJ2-3, with TRBD2 as a possible D gene (5 bases). V was shortened by 7 bases and J by 8 bases, with 19 bases between the two germline ends. Germline CDR1 reads SNHLY; CDR2 reads FYNNEI. This CDR3 is 14 amino acids long. CDR3 protein: CASTAELAEGTQYF. As DNA, the CDR3 is TGTGCCAGCACGGCGGAGCTAGCCGAGGGTACGCAGTATTTT.

This chain uses TRBV7-9 with TRBJ1-4, with TRBD1 as a possible D gene (6 bases). There are 15 residues in the CDR3. V gave up 1 base and J gave up 6 bases, with 12 bases separating them. Germline V CDR1 and CDR2: SEHNR, FQNEAQ (reference sequence). CDR3 loop: CASSLVRHRDEKLFF. In DNA form, the CDR3 reads TGTGCCAGCAGCTTAGTCAGGCACAGGGATGAAAAACTGTTTTTT. Together with reference TRBV7-9 and TRBJ1-4, the CDR3 gives the full variable domain: DTGVSQNPRHKITKRGQNVTFRCDPISEHNRLYWYRQTLGQGPEFLTYFQNEAQLEKSRLLSDRFSAERPKGSFSTLEIQRTEQGDSAMYLCASSLVRHRDEKLFFGSGTQLSVL.

A word on this clone: Germline is not matched at one junction end, which may reflect a read error. V usage is TRBV28 and J usage is TRBJ2-7, with 7 positions matching TRBD2. The CDR3 is 13 amino acids. The germline V gene encodes CDR1 MDHEN and CDR2 SYDVKM. CDR3 DNA: TGTGCCAGCAGCCCTACTAGCGACCTACGAGCAGTATTC. Amino acid sequence: CASSPTSDLRAVF.